The source of this TCR beta chain is a study of T cell repertoires in cytomegalovirus infection. As for the study in general: Public TCR beta signatures indicated both CMV infection and matching HLA type.

Study conclusions and caveats: In two of eight donors, the top clonotype was HLA-C-restricted CMV-specific.

One entry per CDR3 protein results from TCRdb running MiXCR on the reads. The sample includes around 530,000 distinct CDR3 sequences, about 15% seen only once; the top ten take about 24%. Germline V gene lookup returns CDR1 MGHRA and CDR2 YSYEKL. The CDR3 runs 20 residues. V trimming: 7 bases; J trimming: 0 bases; junction bases outside the gene matches: 14. In its sample, this clonotype was seen a few times. What it binds is not known. The origin of this receptor is a human donor in good health (CMV status not recorded). Some clones in this sample may be carry-over from other donors' samples. Sequences were obtained from CD8+ T cells from PBMCs. The chain uses TRBV4-1 and TRBJ2-1; 14 nucleotides match TRBD2. The DNA for the CDR3 is TGCGCCAGCACCCACTTTCCGGGACTAGCGGGGGAGAGCTCCTACAATGAGCAGTTCTTC. Its protein is CASTHFPGLAGESSYNEQFF.